The T cell receptor (beta chain) described here comes from a study of shared clonotypes between healthy human individuals. Deep-level assay runs were performed. Produced via immunoSEQ multiplex PCR; TCRdb's table is partial and in-frame only. The table includes 950,000 to 1,300,000 clones, about 75% detected once. Per the germline V gene, CDR1 is SQVTM and CDR2 is ANQGSEA. V shed 8 bases and J shed 0 bases, with 10 bases lying between them. The CDR3 has 13 residues. Whole-study findings and limits: Only blood was sampled, and tissue TCR repertoires likely differ from blood ones. Sequencing depth was expected to influence donor clonotype sharing. At large depth, rarefaction still showed sorted-subset sequencing to be incomplete.

Turning to this clone: Its specificity is unknown.

The chain joins TRBV29-1 to TRBJ2-2; TRBD2 is a possible D gene (5 bases). This sequence originates from a man aged 18 to 35 in good health. Sequencing was done on a sample of memory CD4+ T cells sorted from blood. As to subset: CD45RA-negative fraction. CDR3 in amino acids: CSTRASNTGELFF. CDR3 bases: TGCAGCACGCGGGCATCGAACACCGGGGAGCTGTTTTTT.